The next 30 T cell receptor beta chains were all read from a single sample in a study of identical twins. TCRdb used MiXCR to reprocess the 5' RACE reads, holding one entry per CDR3 protein. Of about 490,000 distinct CDR3 sequences in the sample, around 15% were seen once. This sample was shared with a second study, whose subject was yellow fever vaccine responses in identical twins.

Material for sequencing was CD4+ T cells sorted from blood. The receptors come from a woman younger than 35 in good health.

This clonotype was counted between two and nine times. This chain connects TRBV6-5 to TRBJ2-7; 13 nucleotides match TRBD2. This CDR3 is built from 15 residues. Germline lookup yields CDR1 MNHEY and CDR2 SVGAGI. J was trimmed by 4 bases and V by 5 bases; bases with no gene match: 5. As DNA, the CDR3 is TGTGCCAGCAGTCACACTAGCGGGGGGGGATACGAGCAGTACGTC. Translation: CASSHTSGGGYEQYV.

This clonotype was seen ten or more times. The rearrangement uses TRBV5-6 and TRBJ2-1, with a weak D call TRBD1 (5 bases). The CDR3 runs to 15 residues. Germline V gene sequence: CDR1 SGHDT, CDR2 YYEEEE. V was clipped by 1 base and J by 3 bases, with 11 bases between them. DNA for the CDR3: TGTGCCAGCAGCTTGCGTCGGACATACTACAATGAGCAGTTCTTC. Translation: CASSLRRTYYNEQFF.

V gene TRBV12-3 or TRBV12-4 combines with J gene TRBJ2-2; D is possibly TRBD2 (5 bases). V was cut by 2 bases and J by 1 base, with 11 bases left in between. There are 16 residues in the CDR3. CDR3 sequence: CASSLRRSGNTGELFF. In DNA form, the CDR3 reads TGTGCCAGCAGTTTAAGGAGGAGCGGGAACACCGGGGAGCTGTTTTTT.

CDR3 protein: CASSLGGVGNQPQHF. CDR3 nucleotide sequence: TGTGCCAGCAGTTTAGGGGGTGTGGGCAATCAGCCCCAGCATTTT. The chain has TRBV12-3 or TRBV12-4 and TRBJ1-5; the D is unclear. The CDR3 covers 15 residues. V was trimmed by 1 base and J by 2 bases, leaving 9 bases between them.

This clonotype was found a few times. The chain links TRBV10-2 to TRBJ2-5; weak D call: TRBD1 (5 bases). The CDR3 has 13 amino acids. Trimming removed 4 bases at V and 3 bases at J, with 9 bases between. CDR1 WSHSY and CDR2 SAAADI come from the germline V gene. The chain's CDR3 is CASSVVREETQYF. In DNA, the CDR3 is TGCGCCAGCAGTGTCGTCAGGGAAGAGACCCAGTACTTC.

This clonotype was seen only a few times. The V call is TRBV10-3, the J call TRBJ2-3, with D maybe TRBD2 (7 bases). The ends were cut back, 3 bases at V and 8 bases at J, with 21 bases in the middle. Per the germline V gene, CDR1 is ENHRY and CDR2 is SYGVKD. This CDR3 has 16 residues. The CDR3 nucleotides read TGTGCCATCAGTGAACGGACGCAGAGGGGGGGCGGTACGCAGTATTTT. Translation: CAISERTQRGGGTQYF.

This sequence joins TRBV2 and TRBJ2-3, with D possibly matching TRBD2 (6 bases). The CDR3 is 14 residues long. From germline, CDR1 is SNHLY and CDR2 FYNNEI. Between the trimmed V and J ends, which lost 9 bases and 0 bases, there was a span of 13 bases. The CDR3 bases are TGTGCCAGGGGCGGGGTAGTTAGCACAGATACGCAGTATTTT. Protein product: CARGGVVSTDTQYF.

The chain employs TRBV5-1 and TRBJ1-2; TRBD1 agrees at 11 bases. Germline V gene data show CDR1 as SGHRS and CDR2 as YFSETQ. Germline trimming cut 4 bases from V and 6 bases from J; bases unmatched to any gene: 11. The CDR3 loop spans 16 amino acids. CDR3 coding DNA: TGCGCCAGCAGCACCTGGACAGGGGGCGGTACCGATGGCTACACCTTC. Its protein product is CASSTWTGGGTDGYTF. The full variable domain, its missing parts supplied by reference TRBV5-1 and TRBJ1-2, is KAGVTQTPRYLIKTRGQQVTLSCSPISGHRSVSWYQQTPGQGLQFLFEYFSETQRNKGNFPGRFSGRQFSNSRSEMNVSTLELGDSALYLCASSTWTGGGTDGYTFGSGTRLTVV.

V usage is TRBV7-9 and J usage is TRBJ1-1, with 8 bases aligning to TRBD1. CDR3 length: 14 residues. The germline V gene has CDR1 SEHNR and CDR2 FQNEAQ (reference sequence). J lost 4 bases, V lost 5 bases, and 6 bases had no gene match. The CDR3 is CASSDYRGGTEAFF. CDR3 bases: TGTGCCAGCAGCGACTACAGGGGGGGCACTGAAGCTTTCTTT.

This clonotype turned up a few times. This chain joins TRBV7-9 and TRBJ2-6, with D possibly being TRBD1 or TRBD2 (6 bases each). The CDR3 has 14 amino acids. V lost 2 bases and J 6 bases, leaving 8 bases between the germline ends. Germline CDR1 is SEHNR and CDR2 is FQNEAQ (reference sequence). CDR3 sequence (DNA): TGTGCCAGCAGCTTATGGGGGGCGGCCAACGTCCTGACTTTC. Protein sequence: CASSLWGAANVLTF.

This chain connects TRBV7-6 to TRBJ2-1, with 12 bases lining up with TRBD1. Germline assignment: CDR1 SGHVS and CDR2 FNYEAQ. J was trimmed by 9 bases and V by 6 bases; bases with no gene match: 9. CDR3 length: 15 residues. The CDR3 sequence: CASSRGTGGPPEQFF. The CDR3 DNA follows: TGTGCCAGCAGTCGAGGGACAGGGGGCCCCCCTGAGCAGTTCTTC.

The CDR3 protein is CSVAGTGFPETQYF. CDR3 bases: TGCAGCGTTGCCGGGACAGGGTTCCCGGAGACCCAGTACTTC. J is TRBJ2-5 and V is TRBV29-1; 9 bases fit TRBD1. CDR3 size: 14 residues. V shed 4 bases and J 5 bases; nucleotides not matched to a gene: 8. Germline V gene data show CDR1 as SQVTM and CDR2 as ANQGSEA.

V usage is TRBV5-1 and J usage is TRBJ2-1; TRBD1 aligns across 8 bases. The CDR3 covers 13 residues. The V gene's germline CDR1 is SGHRS and CDR2 YFSETQ. The V and J ends lost 7 bases and 9 bases, in that order; junction bases with no gene match: 9. The CDR3 sequence: CASREPDRVEQFF. Here the CDR3 DNA reads TGCGCCAGCCGAGAGCCGGACAGGGTTGAGCAGTTCTTC.

This clonotype came up a few times. The chain links TRBV7-9 to TRBJ2-2, with D perhaps matching TRBD1 or TRBD2 (5 bases each). The germline V gene encodes CDR1 SEHNR and CDR2 FQNEAQ (reference sequence). V was trimmed by 2 bases and J by 6 bases, leaving 19 bases between them. This CDR3 comprises 17 residues. CDR3 sequence reads: CASSLFVGDLRAGELFF. The CDR3 region has the DNA TGTGCCAGCAGCTTATTCGTCGGGGACCTGAGGGCCGGGGAGCTGTTTTTT. Together with reference TRBV7-9 and TRBJ2-2, the CDR3 gives the full variable domain: DTGVSQNPRHKITKRGQNVTFRCDPISEHNRLYWYRQTLGQGPEFLTYFQNEAQLEKSRLLSDRFSAERPKGSFSTLEIQRTEQGDSAMYLCASSLFVGDLRAGELFFGEGSRLTVL.

This clonotype has a count of ten or more. J is TRBJ1-4 and V is TRBV12-3 or TRBV12-4; D may be TRBD1 (6 bases). This CDR3 comprises 15 residues. V was trimmed by 3 bases and J by 4 bases, leaving 12 bases between them. CDR3 sequence: CASSFSGRGNEKLFF. The DNA for the CDR3 is TGTGCCAGCAGTTTTTCAGGCAGGGGTAATGAAAAACTGTTTTTT.

The genes are TRBV12-3 or TRBV12-4 and TRBJ2-3, with D tentatively TRBD2 (6 bases). The V end lost 8 bases, the J end lost 0 bases, and 15 bases lay between the germline ends. The length of the CDR3 is 15 residues. The DNA of the CDR3 is TGTGCCAGCCTATTACGGGGGAGTAGCACAGATACGCAGTATTTT. Its protein is CASLLRGSSTDTQYF.

V gene TRBV5-1 combines with J gene TRBJ2-2; the match to TRBD1 covers 7 bases. The CDR3 sequence is 16 residues long. Germline CDR1 and CDR2: SGHRS and YFSETQ. Trimming at V came to 4 bases and at J to 0 bases, leaving 6 bases not matched to a gene. The CDR3 region is CASSGRGTANTGELFF. As DNA, the CDR3 is TGCGCCAGCAGCGGAAGAGGGACAGCGAACACCGGGGAGCTGTTTTTT.

The sample holds many counts of this clonotype. This chain uses TRBV12-3 or TRBV12-4 with TRBJ1-3; possibly TRBD1 for D (6 bases). The V gene lost 3 bases and the J gene lost 0 bases, with 9 bases spanning the gap. The length of the CDR3 is 15 residues. The CDR3 spells CASSLGDTSGNTIYF. CDR3 nucleotides: TGTGCCAGCAGTTTGGGGGACACCTCTGGAAACACCATATATTTT.

At least ten counts were recorded for this clonotype. This chain uses TRBV12-3 or TRBV12-4 with TRBJ2-1; TRBD1 is a possible D gene (6 bases). V was clipped by 2 bases and J by 6 bases, with 11 bases between them. The CDR3 runs 14 residues. The CDR3 DNA follows: TGTGCCAGCAGTTTACCGACAGGTCTCAATGAGCAGTTCTTC. It specifies CASSLPTGLNEQFF.

The gene calls are TRBV25-1 and TRBJ1-1; D remains ambiguous. The germline gives CDR1 MGHDK, CDR2 SYGVNS. Trimming stripped 2 bases from V and 10 bases from J, with 14 bases between. The CDR3 is made up of 13 amino acids. The DNA for the CDR3 is TGTGCCAGCAGTGAAACAGTCCCGATGGGAGCTTTCTTT. Amino acid sequence: CASSETVPMGAFF.

In its sample, this clonotype was seen a few times. V gene TRBV3-1 combines with J gene TRBJ2-3; 10 bases line up with TRBD2. The V segment lost 4 bases and the J segment 3 bases; nucleotides outside the gene matches: 19. The CDR3 contains 20 residues. The germline V gene has CDR1 LGHDT and CDR2 YNNKEL (reference sequence). The CDR3 DNA reads as TGTGCCAGCAGCCTACCCCGGACGAGCGGGGGAGCGGGGGGGACAGATACGCAGTATTTT. It is translated as CASSLPRTSGGAGGTDTQYF.

CDR3: CASSYGRYNEQFF. The DNA of the CDR3 is TGTGCCAGCAGTTACGGTCGGTACAATGAGCAGTTCTTC. The chain employs TRBV6-5 and TRBJ2-1; D call uncertain. V was cut by 2 bases and J by 4 bases, with 6 bases left in between. The germline V gene has CDR1 MNHEY and CDR2 SVGAGI. This CDR3 spans 13 amino acids.

V usage is TRBV4-1 and J usage is TRBJ2-1; a weak D match, TRBD2 (5 bases). Germline CDR1 reads MGHRA; CDR2 reads YSYEKL. V was trimmed by 1 base and J by 10 bases, leaving 14 bases between them. The CDR3 consists of 14 residues. CDR3: CASSQVLSGGEQFF. CDR3 in DNA: TGCGCCAGCAGCCAAGTACTATCCGGCGGGGAGCAGTTCTTC.

This clonotype was seen ten or more times. J is TRBJ2-1 and V is TRBV12-3 or TRBV12-4, with TRBD2 identical over 7 bases. Trimming at V came to 5 bases and at J to 0 bases, leaving 1 base not matched to a gene. CDR3 size: 14 residues. CDR3 region: CASSSGASYNEQFF. The CDR3 bases are TGTGCCAGCAGTAGCGGGGCCTCCTACAATGAGCAGTTCTTC.

The V gene is TRBV5-1, the J gene TRBJ2-7; 7 bases agree with TRBD1. CDR1 and CDR2 (germline): SGHRS, YFSETQ. J lost 3 bases, V lost 4 bases, and 7 bases had no gene match. The CDR3 extends over 14 amino acids. CDR3 nucleotides: TGCGCCAGCAGCCCTACAGGGGAGTTCTACGAGCAGTACTTC. Its translation is CASSPTGEFYEQYF. The full variable domain, in which reference TRBV5-1 and TRBJ2-7 provide the parts outside the CDR3, is KAGVTQTPRYLIKTRGQQVTLSCSPISGHRSVSWYQQTPGQGLQFLFEYFSETQRNKGNFPGRFSGRQFSNSRSEMNVSTLELGDSALYLCASSPTGEFYEQYFGPGTRLTVT.

J is TRBJ2-1 and V is TRBV15; D not certain. The germline V gene has CDR1 LNHNV and CDR2 YYDKDF (reference sequence). Trimming cost V 3 bases and J 3 bases, with 15 bases left between them. The CDR3 extends over 16 amino acids. CDR3 sequence (DNA): TGTGCCACCAGCAGGCAAACCCAGCTAGTCTACAATGAGCAGTTCTTC. It specifies CATSRQTQLVYNEQFF. Full variable domain (outside the CDR3, taken from reference TRBV15 and TRBJ2-1): DAMVIQNPRYQVTQFGKPVTLSCSQTLNHNVMYWYQQKSSQAPKLLFHYYDKDFNNEADTPDNFQSRRPNTSFCFLDIRSPGLGDTAMYLCATSRQTQLVYNEQFFGPGTRLTVL.

This clonotype was counted only a few times. This sequence joins TRBV20-1 and TRBJ2-3, with D possibly being TRBD1 (5 bases). Trimming removed 4 bases at V and 4 bases at J, with 15 bases between. The germline V gene has CDR1 DFQATT and CDR2 SNEGSKA (reference sequence). The CDR3 covers 14 residues. CDR3 DNA: TGCAGTGCTACCCTTTGGGGCCGGGCAGATACGCAGTATTTT. This sequence encodes CSATLWGRADTQYF.

The chain links TRBV7-2 to TRBJ2-1; TRBD2 agrees at 9 bases. V dropped 0 bases and J dropped 6; count of bases not matched to a gene: 3. The CDR3 sequence is 15 residues long. The germline V gene has CDR1 SGHTA and CDR2 FQGNSA. The CDR3 sequence is CASSLAVAGVNEQFF. The CDR3 DNA sequence: TGTGCCAGCAGCTTAGCTGTAGCGGGGGTCAATGAGCAGTTCTTC.

This clonotype was seen repeatedly, ten times or more. The gene calls are TRBV12-3 or TRBV12-4 and TRBJ2-4; D is unclear. CDR3 size: 14 residues. Trimming cost V 3 bases and J 0 bases, with 6 bases left between them. Here the CDR3 DNA reads TGTGCCAGCAGTTTTGGTCTAGCCAAAAACATTCAGTACTTC. This sequence encodes CASSFGLAKNIQYF.

This clonotype was seen a handful of times. The chain is built from TRBV5-1 and TRBJ2-7; tentative D call: TRBD2 (5 bases). The CDR3 extends over 13 amino acids. V lost 4 bases and J lost 3, with 11 bases in between. Germline CDR1 reads SGHRS; CDR2 reads YFSETQ. CDR3 protein: CASSADLHYEQYF. The DNA of the CDR3 is TGCGCCAGCAGCGCGGACTTACACTACGAGCAGTACTTC.